Listed here is a single T cell receptor beta chain. The ends lost 4 bases at V and 0 bases at J; junction bases unmatched: 5. The CDR3 totals 15 residues. CDR1 and CDR2 from the germline V gene are MNHEY and SVGAGI. The PCR used 60 Vbeta and 13 Jbeta primers. The table came from immunoSEQ multiplex PCR; TCRdb's copy has only in-frame clones and leaves some out. The sample contains roughly 190,000 clones, about 77% of which appear only once. The entry originates in a study of cytomegalovirus exposure and HLA in healthy donors. This chain joins TRBV6-5 and TRBJ1-2; 7 bases are shared with TRBD1. The TCR was taken from a man aged 25-45 years in good health and CMV-seropositive. Specimen: PBMCs. CDR3: CASSLTGLSNYGYTF. In DNA, the CDR3 is TGTGCCAGCAGTTTGACAGGGTTATCTAACTATGGCTACACCTTC.